This T cell receptor beta chain was found in a study of blood T cell repertoires in COVID-19. Original processing notes: Counts of nucleated cells, estimated from reference gene primer amplification, were obtained. Sequencing was performed with immunoSEQ multiplex PCR; in TCRdb, only in-frame clones are kept and a portion is missing. That table supplies the V and J calls and clone size; D and trimming were determined from the DNA. Of a few hundred thousand clones listed, around 82% are singletons. This clone showed up just once. This CDR3 comprises 17 residues. V gave up 6 bases and J gave up 9 bases; unmatched junction bases: 16. Germline V gene lookup returns CDR1 MNHEY and CDR2 SVGEGT.

The receptor was derived from a woman aged 18-35 years with acute or convalescent COVID-19. The sample consisted of peripheral blood. The chain couples TRBV6-2 or TRBV6-3 to TRBJ2-1; TRBD2 agrees at 11 bases. The CDR3 coding sequence is TGTGCCAGCAGCCAGACCCTAGCGGGAGGAGGGGGAAGTGAGCAGTTCTTC. Its protein product is CASSQTLAGGGGSEQFF.